This TCR beta chain appears in the sequencing data of a study of tumour-infiltrating T cells in Burkitt lymphoma. Study overall: Overall and progression-free survival were predicted by productive clonality.

Trimming pared 2 bases from V and 5 bases from J, leaving 9 bases between. CDR1 SEHNR and CDR2 FQNEAQ come from the germline V gene (reference sequence). The CDR3 contains 13 residues. This clone was detected a few times. The data were produced by immunoSEQ multiplex PCR, yet TCRdb's version contains in-frame clones alone and is incomplete. The repertoire holds several thousand clones, with about a tenth as singletons. The sequence derives from a human donor with diffuse large B-cell lymphoma. The chain carries TRBV7-9 and TRBJ2-5, with D unresolved. Material: tumor tissue. In DNA form, the CDR3 reads TGTGCCAGCAGCTTAATACAGCTCGAGACCCAGTACTTC. It encodes CASSLIQLETQYF.